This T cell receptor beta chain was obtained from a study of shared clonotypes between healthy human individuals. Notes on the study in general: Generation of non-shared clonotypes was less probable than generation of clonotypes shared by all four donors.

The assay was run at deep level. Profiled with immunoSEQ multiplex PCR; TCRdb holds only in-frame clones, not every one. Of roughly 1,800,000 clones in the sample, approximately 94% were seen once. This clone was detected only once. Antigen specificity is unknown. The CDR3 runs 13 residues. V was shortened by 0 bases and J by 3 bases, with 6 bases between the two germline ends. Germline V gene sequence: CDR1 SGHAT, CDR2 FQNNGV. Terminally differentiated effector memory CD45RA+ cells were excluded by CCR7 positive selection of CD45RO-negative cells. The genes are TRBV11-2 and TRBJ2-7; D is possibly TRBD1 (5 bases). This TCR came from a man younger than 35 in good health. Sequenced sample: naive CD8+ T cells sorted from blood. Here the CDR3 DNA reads TGTGCCAGCAGCTTAGATCAGGGCTACGAGCAGTACTTC. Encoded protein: CASSLDQGYEQYF.